This TCR beta chain came from a study of OX40 agonist ivuxolimab in advanced cancers. The study in broad terms: The costimulatory receptor OX40 (CD134) was targeted by ivuxolimab, a fully human IgG2 agonistic monoclonal antibody. Intravenous ivuxolimab was administered to patients every 2 weeks at six dose levels: 0.01, 0.1, 0.3, 1.5, 3 and 10 mg/kg. Of the roughly 52 dose-escalation patients, hepatocellular carcinoma was present in 19, melanoma in approximately 15, renal cell carcinoma in 9 and head and neck cancer in 9. In the dose-escalation cohort, around 80% of patients were male, and the mean age was 60 years with a range of about 23 to 79. Patients were allowed to have had prior anti-PD-1, anti-PD-L1 or anti-CTLA-4 therapy, and approximately 40% of the dose-escalation patients had been treated with checkpoint inhibitors. Partial responses were achieved by three dose-escalation patients, of whom one had hepatocellular carcinoma and two had cutaneous melanoma. The purpose of peripheral TCRbeta sequencing was to test whether ivuxolimab changed TCR sequence diversity and led to clonal T-cell expansion. The paper reports the monotherapy dose-escalation portion (N of about 47 patients) of the phase I ivuxolimab trial.

The paper as a whole reports these results and caveats: Low levels of normalized T-cell clonal expansion were also seen in some patients who did not respond. At doses from 0.1 to 3.0 mg/kg, clonal expansion was seen in both CD4+ and CD8+ blood T cells between baseline and week 6. After ivuxolimab, more expanded clones were found on average in CD8+ T cells than in CD4+ T cells. Which antigens the clonally expanded peripheral T cells were specific for was not determined. Partial responders in the 0.1-3.0 mg/kg groups had among the lowest normalized peripheral clonal expansion, especially among CD8+ T cells.

CDR1 and CDR2 are read off the germline V gene (reference sequence) as MNHEY and SMNVEV. Its CDR3 holds 13 amino acids, cysteine through phenylalanine. The DNA shown is the 39-base CDR3, in frame from base 1. The junction carries 5 bases between V and J, which are trimmed by 0 bases and 5 bases respectively. To sequence the TCRbeta CDR3 region, genomic DNA was isolated from the sorted cells. TCRbeta CDR3 regions were sequenced using the immunoSEQ Assay. TCRdb limited this immuneACCESS table to in-frame rearrangements with V and J called. A share of clones is missing; checked studies link under half to unresolved V genes, and the rest is unexplained. This sample comprises almost 15,000 clones, approximately 80% of them detected only once. The top ten constitute 35% of the sample. This clone is identified as medium-sized (0.01 to 0.1%). Its binding antigen is unknown. Per-base qualities were not stored, and no clone one base away is much larger.

The trial excluded patients who had a history of autoimmune disease or were on systemic immunosuppression. Peripheral blood for TCR sequencing was collected from all dose cohorts at baseline, on cycle 4 day 1, and on cycle 7 day 1. The samples were taken from a phase I, first-in-human, multicenter, open-label dose-escalation trial of ivuxolimab. Adults with locally advanced or metastatic melanoma, renal cell carcinoma, hepatocellular carcinoma or head and neck squamous cell carcinoma were enrolled in the trial. Before TCR sequencing, CD4+ T cells and CD8+ T cells from peripheral blood were sorted into separate populations.

Material: CD4+ or CD8+ T cells sorted from blood, obtained in a trial of the OX40 agonist ivuxolimab. This clonotype was sampled from an adult with an advanced solid tumor such as melanoma, head and neck, liver or kidney cancer. The chain is encoded by TRBV27 joined to TRBJ1-5, with the D gene too uncertain to name. The DNA sequence is TGTGCCAGCAGTTTATCGCGGGATCAGCCCCAGCATTTT. It specifies CASSLSRDQPQHF.